Below, 28 T cell receptor beta chains from the same sample are listed, as sequenced in a study of molecular identifiers for immune sequencing clone quantification. Via MiXCR, TCRdb re-called the PCR reads, giving one row per CDR3 protein. The data show about 630,000 distinct CDR3 sequences, with roughly 23% seen just once and 0.78% held by the top ten. The source material was naive CD8+ T cells from blood, with Jurkat cell RNA spiked in. Subset reported: FACS-sorted CD8+CD4-CCR7+CD45RA+ naive T cells. Receptors were obtained from a human donor in good health. Some libraries in this study had Jurkat cell RNA spiked in.

The chain recombines TRBV11-2 with TRBJ2-2; D is perhaps TRBD1 or TRBD2 (5 bases each). Per the germline V gene, CDR1 is SGHAT and CDR2 is FQNNGV. The V end lost 3 bases, the J end lost 0 bases, and 14 bases lay between the germline ends. CDR3 size: 17 residues. CDR3 DNA sequence: TGTGCCAGCAGCTTTCCCGGGGACGGACCGAACACCGGGGAGCTGTTTTTT. Protein product: CASSFPGDGPNTGELFF.

This clonotype has at least ten counts. The gene calls are TRBV4-3 and TRBJ2-7, with 7 bases aligning to TRBD1. The CDR3 is 15 residues long. CDR1 and CDR2 (germline): LGHNA, YSLEER. V shed 1 base and J 2 bases; nucleotides not matched to a gene: 5. The chain's CDR3 is CASSQGTGRTYEQYF. CDR3 DNA: TGCGCCAGCAGCCAAGGGACAGGAAGGACCTACGAGCAGTACTTC.

There are a few counts of this clonotype. This rearrangement joins TRBV5-1 to TRBJ1-1; D is ambiguous. Germline lookup yields CDR1 SGHRS and CDR2 YFSETQ. V gave up 4 bases and J gave up 3 bases, with 19 bases separating them. The length of the CDR3 is 16 residues. CDR3 DNA sequence: TGCGCCAGCAGCCCCCTAGACCAGACCCTTTACACTGAAGCTTTCTTT. It encodes CASSPLDQTLYTEAFF.

This clonotype showed up just a few times. This chain's CDR3 is CSVDIYEQYF. The CDR3 region has the DNA TGCAGCGTTGATATATACGAGCAGTACTTC. V and J are TRBV29-1 and TRBJ2-7; unclear D gene. V was cut by 3 bases and J by 4 bases, with 4 bases left in between. Germline V gives CDR1 SQVTM, CDR2 ANQGSEA. The CDR3 is 10 amino acids.

This clonotype occurred many times. The chain joins TRBV29-1 to TRBJ2-3, with D uncertain. The CDR3 has 14 residues. Trimming stripped 4 bases from V and 4 bases from J, with 15 bases between. Germline V gives CDR1 SQVTM, CDR2 ANQGSEA. The DNA of the CDR3 is TGCAGCGTTGTCCCACCCCTCGAAGCAGATACGCAGTATTTT. This sequence encodes CSVVPPLEADTQYF.

For this clonotype: This may be a read error, as it is one base from a much larger clone. The V call is TRBV14, the J call TRBJ2-7; 8 bases match TRBD2. Germline V CDR1 and CDR2: SGHDN, FVKESK. This CDR3 comprises 14 residues. The CDR3 sequence is CASSQGGGRYEQCF. CDR3 coding DNA: TGTGCCAGCAGCCAAGGTGGCGGGAGGTACGAGCAGTGCTTC.

The rearrangement uses TRBV4-1 and TRBJ2-5; a weak D match, TRBD1 (6 bases). Between the trimmed V and J ends, which lost 0 bases and 5 bases, there was a span of 16 bases. Germline CDR1 is MGHRA and CDR2 is YSYEKL. This CDR3 region has 16 residues. The CDR3 DNA sequence: TGCGCCAGCAGCCAAGATGGGCAGGGGACAAGGGAGACCCAGTACTTC. Protein sequence: CASSQDGQGTRETQYF.

Points on this clonotype: This may come from a read error, since a much larger clone is one base off. In DNA form, the CDR3 reads TGCGCCAGCAGCCAAAACATGGACCGGCGCACAGATACGCAGTATTTT. Encoded protein: CASSQNMDRRTDTQYF. The chain joins TRBV4-3 to TRBJ2-3; D unclear. CDR1 and CDR2 from the germline V gene are LGHNA and YSLEER. The CDR3 length is 16 residues. With 2 bases removed from V and 1 base from J, the gap between germline ends came to 13 bases.

In this sample, this clonotype turned up once. The chain joins TRBV27 to TRBJ2-3, with D maybe TRBD2 (5 bases). Trimming removed 3 bases from V and 14 bases from J, with 30 bases in between. Germline loops: CDR1 MNHEY, CDR2 SMNVEV (reference sequence). The CDR3 has 17 residues. CDR3 protein: CASSFLRPSLQPAPPYF. In nucleotides, the CDR3 is TGTGCCAGCAGTTTTCTTAGGCCTAGCCTTCAGCCCGCTCCGCCGTATTTT.

In the case of this clonotype: The germline gene is not matched at one end of the junction; a read error may be the cause. The rearrangement links TRBV4-1 to TRBJ2-7; 11 bases agree with TRBD1. The CDR3 length is 15 residues. Per germline, CDR1 MGHRA and CDR2 YSYEKL. Written as DNA, the CDR3 is TGCGACAGCAGCCTATCGGGACAGGGGGAGGACGAGCAGTACTTC. Residues: CDSSLSGQGEDEQYF.

At least ten counts were recorded for this clonotype. The chain uses TRBV9 and TRBJ2-3; 10 bases match TRBD2. The length of the CDR3 is 16 residues. V trimming: 4 bases; J trimming: 2 bases; junction bases outside the gene matches: 7. Germline loops: CDR1 SGDLS, CDR2 YYNGEE. The CDR3 DNA reads TGTGCCAGCAGCACCCCTCTAGCGGGAGTCACAGATACGCAGTATTTT. It codes for CASSTPLAGVTDTQYF.

About this clonotype itself: This may come from a read error, since a much larger clone is one base off. This chain connects TRBV4-1 to TRBJ1-1; 9 bases agree with TRBD1. Germline V lookup: CDR1 MGHRA, CDR2 YSYEKL. This CDR3 contains 14 residues. CDR3 nucleotides: TGCGCCAGCAGCCCTGGACAGGGGAGCACTGAAGCTCTCTTT. Translating gives CASSPGQGSTEALF.

This clonotype was counted only a few times. This chain uses TRBV9 with TRBJ2-7; possible D gene TRBD1, 6 bases. The CDR3 has 15 amino acids. CDR1 is SGDLS, CDR2 YYNGEE, per germline. The ends were cut back, 4 bases at V and 3 bases at J, with 17 bases in the middle. CDR3 amino acids: CASSSTGSYYYEQYF. CDR3 DNA: TGTGCCAGCAGCTCTACAGGGAGTTATTACTACGAGCAGTACTTC.

This clonotype was picked up many times. The chain uses TRBV28 and TRBJ1-1; weak D call: TRBD1 (6 bases). There are 13 residues in the CDR3. Trimming left V 2 bases short and J 5 bases short, with 9 bases between. Germline V lookup: CDR1 MDHEN, CDR2 SYDVKM. DNA of the CDR3: TGTGCCAGCAGTTTAACAGGGTGGACTGAAGCTTTCTTT. Residues: CASSLTGWTEAFF. The complete variable domain, with remaining parts taken from reference TRBV28 and TRBJ1-1, reads DVKVTQSSRYLVKRTGEKVFLECVQDMDHENMFWYRQDPGLGLRLIYFSYDVKMKEKGDIPEGYSVSREKKERFSLILESASTNQTSMYLCASSLTGWTEAFFGQGTRLTVV.

This clonotype has more than one count but fewer than ten. This sequence joins TRBV20-1 and TRBJ2-7, with 11 bases identical to TRBD2. This CDR3 comprises 13 residues. V lost 2 bases, J lost 4 bases, and 1 base stayed unmatched. From germline, CDR1 is DFQATT and CDR2 SNEGSKA (reference sequence). The CDR3 DNA reads TGCAGTGCTAGACGGACTAGCGGGTACGAGCAGTACTTC. This gives the protein CSARRTSGYEQYF.

This clonotype has more than one count but fewer than ten. The DNA for the CDR3 is TGCAGTGCTAGAGATCAGGACAGGATCGCGGACTACGAGCAGTACTTC. Protein product: CSARDQDRIADYEQYF. The chain recombines TRBV20-1 with TRBJ2-7, with TRBD1 matching 7 bases. This CDR3 has 16 residues. Germline values: CDR1 DFQATT, CDR2 SNEGSKA (reference sequence). Trimming at V came to 0 bases and at J to 3 bases, leaving 11 bases not matched to a gene.

This clonotype was counted between two and nine times. The V gene is TRBV5-5, the J gene TRBJ1-6; no definite D call. Germline CDR1 SGHKS, CDR2 YYEKEE (reference sequence). The CDR3 loop spans 14 amino acids. V lost 4 bases and J lost 8, with 13 bases in between. The DNA of the CDR3 is TGTGCCAGCAGCAAGGACGGGTACTATTCACCCCTCCACTTT. Amino acids: CASSKDGYYSPLHF.

The rearrangement uses TRBV12-5 and TRBJ2-3; the D gene is possibly TRBD2 (7 bases). CDR1 is LGHNT, CDR2 FRNRAP, per germline. Trimming stripped 4 bases from V and 6 bases from J, with 17 bases between. CDR3 length: 15 amino acids. The DNA for the CDR3 is TGTGCTAGTGGTTCAGGGGTCTCCGGGGGGGATACGCAGTATTTT. This codes for CASGSGVSGGDTQYF.

The chain combines TRBV4-3 with TRBJ2-1; no clear D. The ends were cut back, 4 bases at V and 4 bases at J, with 8 bases in the middle. The CDR3 runs to 13 residues. Germline V gene lookup returns CDR1 LGHNA and CDR2 YSLEER. CDR3 region: CASSLITYNEQFF. The CDR3 DNA sequence: TGCGCCAGCAGCCTTATTACTTACAATGAGCAGTTCTTC.

This chain connects TRBV20-1 to TRBJ2-5; weak D call: TRBD1 (7 bases). The CDR3 contains 16 residues. From germline, CDR1 is DFQATT and CDR2 SNEGSKA (reference sequence). V shed 5 bases and J shed 1 base, with 20 bases lying between them. The CDR3 is CSAHTEGARIQETQYF. The CDR3 DNA is TGCAGTGCTCACACGGAGGGGGCCCGTATCCAAGAGACCCAGTACTTC.

This clonotype came up many times. This CDR3 reads CASRTGQGSSYEQYF. DNA for the CDR3: TGTGCCAGCAGGACGGGACAGGGTTCCTCCTACGAGCAGTACTTC. The rearrangement uses TRBV5-4 and TRBJ2-7; 9 bases align to TRBD1. Germline V gene lookup returns CDR1 SGHNT and CDR2 YYREEE (reference sequence). V shed 5 bases, J shed 0 bases, and the junction held 6 bases outside the gene matches. This CDR3 has 15 amino acids.

A few counts support this clonotype. The rearrangement joins TRBV27 to TRBJ2-7, with 7 bases identical to TRBD1. The CDR3 consists of 14 residues. The trim removed 8 bases at V and 3 bases at J, leaving 10 bases unmatched. Germline V CDR1 and CDR2: MNHEY, SMNVEV (reference sequence). CDR3 nucleotide sequence: TGTGCCAGCGGCAGGGGACAGAGTTTCTACGAGCAGTACTTC. Translation: CASGRGQSFYEQYF.

This clonotype was counted only a few times. The genes are TRBV5-1 and TRBJ1-1; D remains unclear. The germline V and J ends were trimmed by 0 bases and 6 bases, with 12 bases remaining between them. CDR1 SGHRS and CDR2 YFSETQ come from the germline V gene. The CDR3 is 14 residues long. CDR3 bases: TGCGCCAGCAGCTTGGAATACCGAGGAGCTGAAGCTTTCTTT. Translated, it gives CASSLEYRGAEAFF.

A remark on this clonotype: A clone one base away is much larger, so this may be a read error. V and J are TRBV4-1 and TRBJ1-1; the D is unclear. In germline, CDR1 is MGHRA, CDR2 YSYEKL. CDR3 length: 14 residues. Trimming cost V 1 base and J 1 base, with 7 bases left between them. In nucleotides, the CDR3 is TGCGCCAGCAGCCAAGTAACAGCGAACACTGAAGCTTTCTTT. It translates to CASSQVTANTEAFF.

Regarding this clonotype: It may be a read error: a sequence one base away is much more abundant. The chain uses TRBV7-8 and TRBJ2-3, with no clear D. CDR3 length: 14 residues. The V end lost 4 bases, the J end lost 10 bases, and 18 bases lay between the germline ends. The germline CDR1 and CDR2 sequences are SGHVS and FQNEAQ. The CDR3 loop reads CASSYPFGEPAQYF. The CDR3 nucleotides read TGTGCCAGCAGCTACCCTTTTGGAGAGCCCGCGCAGTATTTT.

This clonotype was counted only a few times. The chain links TRBV7-9 to TRBJ1-4; D is possibly TRBD1 (6 bases). There are 16 residues in the CDR3. Between the trimmed V and J ends, which lost 5 bases and 4 bases, there was a span of 17 bases. The germline V gene encodes CDR1 SEHNR and CDR2 FQNEAQ (reference sequence). CDR3 amino acids: CASSPGPGGLNEKLFF. The CDR3 region has the DNA TGTGCCAGCAGCCCGGGCCCGGGGGGGCTTAATGAAAAACTGTTTTTT.

This clonotype has ten or more counts. The chain carries TRBV4-1 and TRBJ1-1; D possibly corresponds to TRBD1 (6 bases). Germline lookup yields CDR1 MGHRA and CDR2 YSYEKL. V lost 3 bases, J lost 1 base, and 18 bases lay in between. This CDR3 is 17 amino acids long. CDR3 region: CASSQEPGVIWNTEAFF. The CDR3 DNA reads TGCGCCAGCAGCCAGGAGCCAGGGGTTATTTGGAACACTGAAGCTTTCTTT.

This clonotype was seen only a few times. A much larger clone differs from this one at a single base, so this may be a read error. The chain links TRBV20-1 to TRBJ2-5; 7 bases line up with TRBD2. Trimming cost V 1 base and J 5 bases; bases outside gene matches: 13. The germline V gene encodes CDR1 DFQATT and CDR2 SNEGSKA (reference sequence). The CDR3 extends over 16 amino acids. In DNA form, the CDR3 reads TGCAGTGCTAGAGGGACTGGCGGGAGCGATTTGGAGACCCAGTACTTC. It yields the protein CSARGTGGSDLETQYF.